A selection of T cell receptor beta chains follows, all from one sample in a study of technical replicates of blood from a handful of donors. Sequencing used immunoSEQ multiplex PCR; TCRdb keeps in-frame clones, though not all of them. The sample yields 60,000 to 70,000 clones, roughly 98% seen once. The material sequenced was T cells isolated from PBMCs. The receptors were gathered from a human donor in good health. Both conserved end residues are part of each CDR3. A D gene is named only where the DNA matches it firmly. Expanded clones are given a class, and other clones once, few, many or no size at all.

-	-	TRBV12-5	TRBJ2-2	CASGSMDRWTGELFF	TGTGCTAGTGGTTCAATGGACAGATGGACCGGGGAGCTGTTTTTT
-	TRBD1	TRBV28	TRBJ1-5	CASRNQGARGNQPQHF	TGTGCCAGCAGGAACCAGGGGGCTAGGGGCAATCAGCCCCAGCATTTT
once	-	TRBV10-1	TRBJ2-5	CASSRQPEETQYF	TGCGCCAGCAGCAGACAGCCTGAAGAGACCCAGTACTTC
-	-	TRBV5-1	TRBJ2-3	CASSLAGSTDTQYF	TGCGCCAGCAGCTTGGCCGGGTCCACAGATACGCAGTATTTT
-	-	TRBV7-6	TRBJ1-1	CASSLGGRVEAFF	TGTGCCAGCAGCTTGGGCGGGCGCGTAGAAGCTTTCTTT
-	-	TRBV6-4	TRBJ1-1	CASSLNWYTEAFF	TGTGCCAGCAGTCTAAATTGGTACACTGAAGCTTTCTTT
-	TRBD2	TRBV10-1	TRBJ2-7	CASSEFGLAGGSSYEQYF	TGCGCCAGCAGTGAGTTCGGGCTAGCGGGAGGGAGCTCCTACGAGCAGTACTTC
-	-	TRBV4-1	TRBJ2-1	CASSQRTTVPYNEQFF	TGCGCCAGCAGCCAACGGACTACAGTTCCCTACAATGAGCAGTTCTTC
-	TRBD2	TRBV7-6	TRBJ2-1	CASSSESSGRPRGEQFF	TGTGCCAGCAGCTCAGAGTCTAGCGGGAGGCCCAGAGGGGAGCAGTTCTTC
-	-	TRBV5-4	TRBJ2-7	CASSSAVLPYEQYF	TGTGCCAGCAGTTCGGCGGTTCTTCCCTACGAGCAGTACTTC
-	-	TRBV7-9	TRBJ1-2	CASSLGGAFGYTF	TGTGCCAGCAGCTTAGGAGGCGCTTTTGGCTACACCTTC
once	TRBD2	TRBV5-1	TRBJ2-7	CASRVGLAGNYEQYF	TGCGCCAGCAGGGTCGGTCTAGCGGGAAACTACGAGCAGTACTTC
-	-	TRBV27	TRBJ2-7	CASSLSGGFGGSYEQYF	TGTGCCAGCAGTTTATCCGGGGGTTTTGGAGGGTCCTACGAGCAGTACTTC
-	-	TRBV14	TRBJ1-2	CASSQGEYGYTF	TGTGCCAGCAGCCAAGGGGAGTACGGCTACACCTTC
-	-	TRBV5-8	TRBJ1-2	CASSPGTRANYGYTF	TGTGCCAGCAGCCCCGGGACAAGAGCTAACTATGGCTACACCTTC
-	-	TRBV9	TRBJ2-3	CASSVVGVADLDTQYF	TGTGCCAGCAGCGTAGTGGGGGTAGCGGACCTAGATACGCAGTATTTT
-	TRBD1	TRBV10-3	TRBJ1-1	CAISRTGATEAFF	TGTGCCATCAGTCGGACAGGGGCCACTGAAGCTTTCTTT
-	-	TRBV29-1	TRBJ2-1	CSVEAGYEQFF	TGCAGCGTTGAGGCGGGGTATGAGCAGTTCTTC
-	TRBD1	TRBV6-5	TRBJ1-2	CASSYGDRGVAGYTF	TGTGCCAGCAGTTACGGGGACAGGGGTGTGGCTGGCTACACCTTC
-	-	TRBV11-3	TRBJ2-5	CASRDWVTSETQYF	TGTGCCAGCAGGGACTGGGTGACATCTGAGACCCAGTACTTC
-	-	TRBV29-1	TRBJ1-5	CSAGGGHSQPQHF	TGCAGCGCGGGGGGGGGTCATTCCCAGCCCCAGCATTTT
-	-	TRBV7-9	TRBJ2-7	CASSPIAYEQYF	TGTGCCAGCAGCCCAATTGCCTACGAGCAGTACTTC
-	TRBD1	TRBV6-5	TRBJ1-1	CASSYSRQGLAFF	TGTGCCAGCAGTTACTCGAGACAGGGGCTGGCTTTCTTT
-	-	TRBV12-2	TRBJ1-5	CASPPGGEGSNQPQHF	TGTGCAAGTCCCCCTGGCGGGGAAGGTAGCAATCAGCCCCAGCATTTT
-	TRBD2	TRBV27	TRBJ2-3	CASSLLAGGPTDTQYF	TGTGCCAGCAGTTTATTAGCGGGAGGGCCCACAGATACGCAGTATTTT
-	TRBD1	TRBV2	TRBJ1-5	CASSGDSYSNQPQHF	TGTGCCAGCAGCGGGGACAGCTATAGCAATCAGCCCCAGCATTTT
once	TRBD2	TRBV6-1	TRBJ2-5	CASSEWRAGVSVESETQYF	TGTGCCAGCAGTGAATGGAGAGCGGGAGTTTCGGTGGAGTCAGAGACCCAGTACTTC
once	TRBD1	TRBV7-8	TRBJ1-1	CASSLSFTGAEAFF	TGTGCCAGCAGCTTAAGTTTTACAGGGGCTGAAGCTTTCTTT
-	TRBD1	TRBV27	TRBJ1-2	CASSSGQGRRAGGYTF	TGTGCCAGCAGTTCGGGACAGGGTAGAAGAGCGGGTGGCTACACCTTC
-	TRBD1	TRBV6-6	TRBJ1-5	CASSYGQGGNQPQHF	TGTGCCAGCAGTTACGGACAGGGAGGCAATCAGCCCCAGCATTTT
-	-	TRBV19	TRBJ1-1	CASIGPARAEAFF	TGTGCCAGTATTGGTCCCGCCAGGGCTGAAGCTTTCTTT
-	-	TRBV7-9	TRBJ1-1	CATSRGGDTEAFF	TGTGCCACCAGTCGGGGTGGGGACACTGAAGCTTTCTTT
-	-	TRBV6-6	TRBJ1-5	CASRGRENQHF	TGTGCCAGCAGAGGACGGGAGAATCAGCATTTT
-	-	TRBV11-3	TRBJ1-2	CASSLGQTLNYGYTF	TGTGCCAGCAGCTTAGGACAGACCCTTAACTATGGCTACACCTTC
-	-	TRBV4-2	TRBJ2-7	CASSLVDGGAGMDYEQYF	TGTGCCAGCAGCCTCGTCGATGGCGGGGCGGGGATGGACTACGAGCAGTACTTC
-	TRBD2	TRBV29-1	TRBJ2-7	CSVAGLAGRGGTYEQYF	TGCAGCGTTGCGGGACTAGCGGGAAGGGGTGGGACCTACGAGCAGTACTTC
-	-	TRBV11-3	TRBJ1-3	CASSSGRNTIYF	TGTGCCAGCAGCAGCGGACGAAACACCATATATTTT
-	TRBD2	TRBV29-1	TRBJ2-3	CSVDTSADTDTQYF	TGCAGCGTTGACACTAGCGCTGACACAGATACGCAGTATTTT
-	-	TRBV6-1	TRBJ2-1	CASSEGGGRYNEQFF	TGTGCCAGCAGTGAAGGGGGGGGGCGATACAATGAGCAGTTCTTC
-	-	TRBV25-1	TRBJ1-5	CASSSSGLHNQPQHF	TGTGCCAGCAGTTCGTCAGGGTTGCATAATCAGCCCCAGCATTTT
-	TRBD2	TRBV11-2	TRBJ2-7	CASSLDGTSGSYEQYF	TGTGCCAGCAGCCTAGACGGGACTAGCGGGAGTTACGAGCAGTACTTC
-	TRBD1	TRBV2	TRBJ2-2	CASSGTGGNTGELFF	TGTGCCAGCAGCGGGACAGGGGGGAACACCGGGGAGCTGTTTTTT
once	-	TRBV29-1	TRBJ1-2	CSVEDQPPEDGYTF	TGCAGCGTTGAAGATCAGCCACCAGAGGATGGCTACACCTTC
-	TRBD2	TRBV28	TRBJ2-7	CASVSGASYEQYF	TGTGCCAGCGTAAGCGGGGCCTCCTACGAGCAGTACTTC
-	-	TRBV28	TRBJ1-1	CASRSFGDPTEAFF	TGTGCCAGCCGATCGTTCGGGGATCCAACTGAAGCTTTCTTT
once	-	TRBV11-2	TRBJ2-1	CASSPPPPSLSSGEQFF	TGTGCCAGCAGCCCTCCCCCACCGTCGTTGAGCTCTGGTGAGCAGTTCTTC
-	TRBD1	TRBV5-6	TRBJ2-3	CASSLALGQGVVDTQYF	TGTGCCAGCAGCTTGGCTTTGGGACAGGGGGTAGTAGATACGCAGTATTTT
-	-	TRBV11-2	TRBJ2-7	CASSLIFGSSYEQYF	TGTGCCAGCAGCTTAATCTTCGGTAGCTCCTACGAGCAGTACTTC
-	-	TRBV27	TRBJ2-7	CASSLLAAGAYEQYF	TGTGCCAGCAGTTTACTCGCTGCAGGGGCCTACGAGCAGTACTTC
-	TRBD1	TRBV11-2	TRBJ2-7	CASSLVWGQGVEQYF	TGTGCCAGCAGCTTAGTTTGGGGACAGGGTGTCGAGCAGTACTTC
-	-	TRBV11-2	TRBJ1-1	CASRPRGANTEAFF	TGTGCCAGCAGACCCCGGGGGGCTAACACTGAAGCTTTCTTT
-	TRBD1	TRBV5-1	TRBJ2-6	CASSPRTGASGANVLTF	TGCGCCAGCAGCCCGCGGACAGGGGCCTCTGGGGCCAACGTCCTGACTTTC
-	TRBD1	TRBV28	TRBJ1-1	CASSLRGLDTEAFF	TGTGCCAGCAGTTTAAGGGGGCTAGACACTGAAGCTTTCTTT
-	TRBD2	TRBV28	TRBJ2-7	CASSSPLAGDNEQYF	TGTGCCAGCAGTTCGCCACTAGCGGGAGATAACGAGCAGTACTTC
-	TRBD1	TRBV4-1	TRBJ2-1	CASSRDRVGHEQFF	TGCGCCAGCAGCCGCGACAGGGTAGGTCATGAGCAGTTCTTC
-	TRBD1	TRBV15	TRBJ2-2	CATSRDGTGGELFF	TGTGCCACCAGCAGAGATGGGACAGGCGGGGAGCTGTTTTTT
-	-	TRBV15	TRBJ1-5	CATALEGVGDQPQHF	TGTGCCACCGCCCTTGAGGGGGTCGGGGATCAGCCCCAGCATTTT
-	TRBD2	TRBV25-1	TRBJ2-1	CATVGGYYNEQFF	TGTGCCACTGTCGGGGGGTACTACAATGAGCAGTTCTTC